This TCR beta chain came from a study of CD8 T cells in Susac syndrome. The CDR3 has 14 residues. Germline V gene lookup returns CDR1 SQVTM and CDR2 ANQGSEA. Trimming at V came to 6 bases and at J to 4 bases, leaving 10 bases not matched to a gene. Notes on this clonotype: Its antigen remains unknown.

Treatment-naive patients with stable or active relapsing-remitting disease were the multiple sclerosis controls. TEMRA cells were FACS-enriched and CD8+ and CD4+ T cells negatively isolated. RNA, at roughly 0.5 to 1 ug, was reverse transcribed with random hexamers. The method of amplification for TCR beta CDR3 was immunoSEQ multiplex PCR, covering 54 Vbeta and 13 Jbeta. TCRdb independently ran MiXCR on the immunoSEQ multiplex PCR reads; one entry per CDR3 protein. There are 200,000 to 250,000 distinct CDR3 sequences in the sample; 95% occur only once, and 0.085% to 0.1% lies in the top ten. Study-wide results and caveats: As acknowledged by the study, its TCR sequencing and HLA analysis included a relatively small number of individuals.

The sequenced sample was CD4+ T cells from PBMCs. The sequence was obtained from a human donor with multiple sclerosis. The V and J genes are TRBV29-1 and TRBJ2-7, with TRBD1 matching 9 bases. The CDR3 here is CSVVDRGLRYEQYF. The CDR3 nucleotides read TGCAGCGTCGTCGACAGGGGGTTAAGGTACGAGCAGTACTTC.